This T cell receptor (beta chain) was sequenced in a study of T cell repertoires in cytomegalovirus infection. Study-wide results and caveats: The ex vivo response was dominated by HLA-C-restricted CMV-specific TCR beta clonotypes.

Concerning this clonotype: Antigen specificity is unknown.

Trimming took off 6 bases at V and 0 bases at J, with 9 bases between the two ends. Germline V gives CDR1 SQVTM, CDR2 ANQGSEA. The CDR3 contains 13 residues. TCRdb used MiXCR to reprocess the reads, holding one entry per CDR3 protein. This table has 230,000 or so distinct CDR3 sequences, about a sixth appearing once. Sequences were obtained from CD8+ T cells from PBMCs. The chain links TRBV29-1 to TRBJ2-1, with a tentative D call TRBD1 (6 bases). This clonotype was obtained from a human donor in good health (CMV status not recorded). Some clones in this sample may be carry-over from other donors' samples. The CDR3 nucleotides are TGCAGCGTCCACAGGGTCTCCTACAATGAGCAGTTCTTC. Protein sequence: CSVHRVSYNEQFF.